These T cell receptor beta chains were read from a single sample in a study of T cells in Graves' hyperthyroidism and ophthalmopathy. Each CDR3 protein is one row after TCRdb ran MiXCR on the multiplex PCR reads. This sample yields a few hundred thousand distinct CDR3 sequences, of which about 14% are seen a single time; about an eighth belongs to the top ten. The sample comprised blood. The source is a woman aged 40 to 55 with Graves' hyperthyroidism that later progressed to Graves' ophthalmopathy. The CDR3 runs from the conserved cysteine through the conserved F or W. The D gene is left open where the match is weak. Size is stated for part of the rows, as once, few or many counts, or as a class when the clone is expanded.

CDR3nt: TGTGCCAGCAGTTTACGCTCGAATTCACCCCTCCACTTT
CDR3aa: CASSLRSNSPLHF
abundance: many
v_gene: TRBV12-3/TRBV12-4
d_gene: NA
len: 13
j_gene: TRBJ1-6

CDR3nt: TGTGCCAGCAGTTCTCGGGCTAGCGGGAGGGGAAATGAGCAGTTCTTC
CDR3aa: CASSSRASGRGNEQFF
abundance: many
v_gene: TRBV28
d_gene: TRBD2
len: 16
j_gene: TRBJ2-1

CDR3nt: TGTGCCAGCAGCTTAGTTGGGGACAGGGGATCACCCCTCCACTTT
CDR3aa: CASSLVGDRGSPLHF
abundance: once
v_gene: TRBV11-2
d_gene: TRBD1
len: 15
j_gene: TRBJ1-6

CDR3nt: TGTGCCAGCAGCAGCGGGACTAGCGGGATCGAGCAGTACTTC
CDR3aa: CASSSGTSGIEQYF
abundance: once
v_gene: TRBV2
d_gene: TRBD2
len: 14
j_gene: TRBJ2-7

CDR3nt: TGTGCCAGCGGATCGGAGCGGGGGAACTACGAGCAGTACTTC
CDR3aa: CASGSERGNYEQYF
abundance: NA
v_gene: TRBV2
d_gene: TRBD2
len: 14
j_gene: TRBJ2-7

CDR3nt: TGCAGTGCTAGAGATTTACGGGGAGAGACCCAGTACTTC
CDR3aa: CSARDLRGETQYF
abundance: once
v_gene: TRBV20-1
d_gene: NA
len: 13
j_gene: TRBJ2-5

CDR3nt: TGCAGTGCAGCCCGTGGACTAGATGCGGGAGATACGCAGTATTTT
CDR3aa: CSAARGLDAGDTQYF
abundance: many
v_gene: TRBV20-1
d_gene: TRBD2
len: 15
j_gene: TRBJ2-3

CDR3nt: TGTGCCAGCAGTAAGCGGACGGGACTAGCGGGGGTACTGTCACAAGAGACCCAGTACTTC
CDR3aa: CASSKRTGLAGVLSQETQYF
abundance: many
v_gene: TRBV6-1
d_gene: TRBD2
len: 20
j_gene: TRBJ2-5

CDR3nt: TGTGCCAGCAGCCCTGCTGGGCAGCGGAACACTGAAGCTTTCTTT
CDR3aa: CASSPAGQRNTEAFF
abundance: many
v_gene: TRBV12-3/TRBV12-4
d_gene: NA
len: 15
j_gene: TRBJ1-1

CDR3nt: TGTGCCAGCAGCCGCAGCGGGGGTAGCACAGATACGCAGTATTTT
CDR3aa: CASSRSGGSTDTQYF
abundance: few
v_gene: TRBV6-1
d_gene: TRBD2
len: 15
j_gene: TRBJ2-3

CDR3nt: TGTGCCAGCCGTGACAGTCCGAGCGGGTCAGGATCCTACGAGCAGTACTTC
CDR3aa: CASRDSPSGSGSYEQYF
abundance: many
v_gene: TRBV2
d_gene: NA
len: 17
j_gene: TRBJ2-7

CDR3nt: TGTGCCAGCCGACCGGGGACAGATACGCAGTATTTT
CDR3aa: CASRPGTDTQYF
abundance: many
v_gene: TRBV12-3/TRBV12-4
d_gene: NA
len: 12
j_gene: TRBJ2-3

CDR3nt: TGTGCCAGCAGTTATGGACTAGTTTCCTACAATGAGCAGTTCTTC
CDR3aa: CASSYGLVSYNEQFF
abundance: many
v_gene: TRBV28
d_gene: TRBD2
len: 15
j_gene: TRBJ2-1

CDR3nt: TGTGCCAGCAGGAGTAGCGGGAGGAGCTACGAGCAGTACTTC
CDR3aa: CASRSSGRSYEQYF
abundance: many
v_gene: TRBV2
d_gene: TRBD2
len: 14
j_gene: TRBJ2-7

CDR3nt: TGTGCCAGCAGCCAAGATGGGGGAATGTTTTCACCCCTCCACTTT
CDR3aa: CASSQDGGMFSPLHF
abundance: many
v_gene: TRBV3-1
d_gene: NA
len: 15
j_gene: TRBJ1-6

CDR3nt: TGTGCCAGCAGTTTTATTATAGGGACAGAGGTTAACACCATATATTTT
CDR3aa: CASSFIIGTEVNTIYF
abundance: many
v_gene: TRBV12-3/TRBV12-4
d_gene: TRBD1
len: 16
j_gene: TRBJ1-3

CDR3nt: TGCGCCAGCCACCCACTGATAGCGGGAAACGACAATGAGCAGTTCTTC
CDR3aa: CASHPLIAGNDNEQFF
abundance: many
v_gene: TRBV5-1
d_gene: TRBD2
len: 16
j_gene: TRBJ2-1

CDR3nt: TGTGCCAGCAGTTTCGCCGGGACAGGGGACGAGCAGTACTTC
CDR3aa: CASSFAGTGDEQYF
abundance: NA
v_gene: TRBV28
d_gene: TRBD1
len: 14
j_gene: TRBJ2-7

CDR3nt: TGTGCCAGCAGCCCACTTCAGAACACCGGGGAGCTGTTTTTT
CDR3aa: CASSPLQNTGELFF
abundance: many
v_gene: TRBV11-2
d_gene: NA
len: 14
j_gene: TRBJ2-2

CDR3nt: TGTGCCAGCAGCTCGGACAGGGGTCGTGAAAAACTGTTTTTT
CDR3aa: CASSSDRGREKLFF
abundance: many
v_gene: TRBV7-9
d_gene: TRBD1
len: 14
j_gene: TRBJ1-4

CDR3nt: TGCAGTGCTAGAGAGCTAGCGGGAGCAACCTACGAGCAGTACTTC
CDR3aa: CSARELAGATYEQYF
abundance: many
v_gene: TRBV20-1
d_gene: TRBD2
len: 15
j_gene: TRBJ2-7

CDR3nt: TGTGCCAGCAGCTTTGGGACAGCCTATGGCTACACCTTC
CDR3aa: CASSFGTAYGYTF
abundance: many
v_gene: TRBV5-6
d_gene: TRBD1
len: 13
j_gene: TRBJ1-2

CDR3nt: TGTGCCAGTAGTACTCTCCCGACAGGGGGCCGAAAAGCATCCTACAATGAGCAGTTCTTC
CDR3aa: CASSTLPTGGRKASYNEQFF
abundance: many
v_gene: TRBV19
d_gene: TRBD1
len: 20
j_gene: TRBJ2-1

CDR3nt: TGTGCCAGCAGCGTACTTGAAGGGGATACGCAGTATTTT
CDR3aa: CASSVLEGDTQYF
abundance: many
v_gene: TRBV9
d_gene: NA
len: 13
j_gene: TRBJ2-3

CDR3nt: TGCGCCAGCAGCTTGGCCCTAGGGACAGGGATCAATGAGCAGTTCTTC
CDR3aa: CASSLALGTGINEQFF
abundance: few
v_gene: TRBV5-1
d_gene: TRBD1
len: 16
j_gene: TRBJ2-1

CDR3nt: TGTGCCAGCAGGAAATACAACAGGGACGGAAGCAATCAGCCCCAGCATTTT
CDR3aa: CASRKYNRDGSNQPQHF
abundance: many
v_gene: TRBV28
d_gene: NA
len: 17
j_gene: TRBJ1-5

CDR3nt: TGCGCCAGCAGCCAGGACAGGGAGAACACTGAAGCTTTCTTT
CDR3aa: CASSQDRENTEAFF
abundance: NA
v_gene: TRBV4-1
d_gene: TRBD1
len: 14
j_gene: TRBJ1-1

CDR3nt: TGTGCCAGCAGTGCCTTCGGTTCCGGGGCCCTCCACTTT
CDR3aa: CASSAFGSGALHF
abundance: many
v_gene: TRBV2
d_gene: NA
len: 13
j_gene: TRBJ1-6

CDR3nt: TGTGCAAGCAGTTTTAGATGGCGGGAGGTACAAGAGACCCAGTACTTC
CDR3aa: CASSFRWREVQETQYF
abundance: many
v_gene: TRBV28
d_gene: TRBD2
len: 16
j_gene: TRBJ2-5

CDR3nt: TGTGCCAGCAGCGACCGGTCAGGGGATTCTCCCCTCCACTTT
CDR3aa: CASSDRSGDSPLHF
abundance: few
v_gene: TRBV9
d_gene: NA
len: 14
j_gene: TRBJ1-6

CDR3nt: TGCAGTGCTAGGGGAACCGGGACACCCTATAGCAATCAGCCCCAGCATTTT
CDR3aa: CSARGTGTPYSNQPQHF
abundance: many
v_gene: TRBV20-1
d_gene: NA
len: 17
j_gene: TRBJ1-5

CDR3nt: TGTGCCAGCAGCCCGGGAGCACCCCCCTTTGATGAGCAGTTCTTC
CDR3aa: CASSPGAPPFDEQFF
abundance: many
v_gene: TRBV7-9
d_gene: NA
len: 15
j_gene: TRBJ2-1

CDR3nt: TGTGCCAGCACGGGGGCCCGGGAAGCTTTCTTT
CDR3aa: CASTGAREAFF
abundance: many
v_gene: TRBV12-3/TRBV12-4
d_gene: NA
len: 11
j_gene: TRBJ1-1

CDR3nt: TGTGCCAGCAGTTTCGGGAATCTGAACACTGAAGCTTTCTTT
CDR3aa: CASSFGNLNTEAFF
abundance: few
v_gene: TRBV12-3/TRBV12-4
d_gene: NA
len: 14
j_gene: TRBJ1-1

CDR3nt: TGTGCCAGCAGTGGGACGGGTGATGGCTACACCTTC
CDR3aa: CASSGTGDGYTF
abundance: many
v_gene: TRBV2
d_gene: NA
len: 12
j_gene: TRBJ1-2

CDR3nt: TGTGCCAGCAGCGGCGGGACAGGGGACTACGAGCAGTACTTC
CDR3aa: CASSGGTGDYEQYF
abundance: many
v_gene: TRBV9
d_gene: TRBD1
len: 14
j_gene: TRBJ2-7

CDR3nt: TGTGCCAGCAGCTTAGCCCCAGGGGAATATCAGCCCCAGCATTTT
CDR3aa: CASSLAPGEYQPQHF
abundance: many
v_gene: TRBV7-2
d_gene: NA
len: 15
j_gene: TRBJ1-5

CDR3nt: TGTGCCAGCAGCACGATTATCGGTGAAAAACTGTTTTTT
CDR3aa: CASSTIIGEKLFF
abundance: NA
v_gene: TRBV2
d_gene: NA
len: 13
j_gene: TRBJ1-4

CDR3nt: TGTGCCAGCAGTTACGGGGGGAATAGCAATCAGCCCCAGCATTTT
CDR3aa: CASSYGGNSNQPQHF
abundance: NA
v_gene: TRBV6-2/TRBV6-3
d_gene: NA
len: 15
j_gene: TRBJ1-5

CDR3nt: TGCAGTGCTAAATCCTCTAGCGTGGAGACCCAGTACTTC
CDR3aa: CSAKSSSVETQYF
abundance: many
v_gene: TRBV20-1
d_gene: NA
len: 13
j_gene: TRBJ2-5

CDR3nt: TGTGCCATCACCCGGACAGGGGAAGATGGCTACACCTTC
CDR3aa: CAITRTGEDGYTF
abundance: NA
v_gene: TRBV10-3
d_gene: TRBD1
len: 13
j_gene: TRBJ1-2

CDR3nt: TGTGCCAGCAGTCTCTCAGTGTTGCCTGGGGCCAACGTCCTGACTTTC
CDR3aa: CASSLSVLPGANVLTF
abundance: NA
v_gene: TRBV27
d_gene: NA
len: 16
j_gene: TRBJ2-6

CDR3nt: TGCGCCAGCAGCGCCGGACTAGCGGGAACCCAGCAGTTCTTC
CDR3aa: CASSAGLAGTQQFF
abundance: many
v_gene: TRBV5-1
d_gene: TRBD2
len: 14
j_gene: TRBJ2-1

CDR3nt: TGTGCCAGCAGTTTAGTAGGGCGGGGCTCCTACGAGCAGTACTTC
CDR3aa: CASSLVGRGSYEQYF
abundance: NA
v_gene: TRBV5-4
d_gene: NA
len: 15
j_gene: TRBJ2-7

CDR3nt: TGTGCCAGCAGTCCGCGACTAGCGGGATGGGAGACCCAGTACTTC
CDR3aa: CASSPRLAGWETQYF
abundance: many
v_gene: TRBV12-3/TRBV12-4
d_gene: TRBD2
len: 15
j_gene: TRBJ2-5

CDR3nt: TGCGCCAGCAGCTTGGCAGGGTTCAACGAGCAGTACTTC
CDR3aa: CASSLAGFNEQYF
abundance: many
v_gene: TRBV5-1
d_gene: NA
len: 13
j_gene: TRBJ2-7

CDR3nt: TGTGCCAGCAGCCAAGTAGGAGTCGCGGGTCTTCAAGAGACCCAGTACTTC
CDR3aa: CASSQVGVAGLQETQYF
abundance: many
v_gene: TRBV3-1
d_gene: NA
len: 17
j_gene: TRBJ2-5

CDR3nt: TGTGCCAGCAGTGAGGGCAGCCTAAGCAATCAGCCCCAGCATTTT
CDR3aa: CASSEGSLSNQPQHF
abundance: many
v_gene: TRBV2
d_gene: NA
len: 15
j_gene: TRBJ1-5

CDR3nt: TGTGCCAGCAGTTTTCACAACATGAACACTGAAGCTTTCTTT
CDR3aa: CASSFHNMNTEAFF
abundance: many
v_gene: TRBV28
d_gene: NA
len: 14
j_gene: TRBJ1-1

CDR3nt: TGTGCCAGCAGTGAAGCGCTGGCGGGAGCCGGGGAGCTGTTTTTT
CDR3aa: CASSEALAGAGELFF
abundance: NA
v_gene: TRBV2
d_gene: TRBD2
len: 15
j_gene: TRBJ2-2

CDR3nt: TGTGCCAGCAGTTTTCCAATGAATGAGCAGTTCTTC
CDR3aa: CASSFPMNEQFF
abundance: once
v_gene: TRBV28
d_gene: NA
len: 12
j_gene: TRBJ2-1

CDR3nt: TGTGCCAGTAGTAAGGACAGGGACAACAATGAGCAGTTCTTC
CDR3aa: CASSKDRDNNEQFF
abundance: many
v_gene: TRBV19
d_gene: TRBD1
len: 14
j_gene: TRBJ2-1

CDR3nt: TGTGCCAGCAGCCTCCCGAGCGGACTAGCGGTGGGGGAGACCCAGTACTTC
CDR3aa: CASSLPSGLAVGETQYF
abundance: many
v_gene: TRBV7-9
d_gene: TRBD2
len: 17
j_gene: TRBJ2-5